Shown below are 18 T cell receptor beta chains from a single sample sequenced in a study of blood T cell repertoires in COVID-19. Clones were read by immunoSEQ multiplex PCR, and TCRdb kept only the in-frame ones, dropping some. The repertoire holds roughly 200,000 clones, with 80% to 90% as singletons. Input material: PBMCs or T cells enriched from blood (not recorded which). These TCRs come from a woman in her 30s who had been exposed to COVID-19.

The chain carries TRBV4-1 and TRBJ1-2, with D uncertain. This CDR3 is 14 amino acids long. V was cut by 0 bases and J by 1 base, with 6 bases left in between. Per germline, CDR1 MGHRA and CDR2 YSYEKL. CDR3 bases: TGCGCCAGCAGCCAAGAGCAGATTAACTATGGCTACACCTTC. It yields the protein CASSQEQINYGYTF.

This clone showed up many times. A read error may produce the germline difference seen at one junction end. This sequence joins TRBV7-7 and TRBJ2-1, with 7 positions matching TRBD1. Germline values: CDR1 SSHAT, CDR2 FNYEAQ (reference sequence). The CDR3 runs 16 residues. The CDR3 reads CASSPTAGAGGNEQFF. The CDR3 nucleotides are TGTGCTAGCAGCCCAACCGCCGGGGCAGGGGGCAATGAGCAGTTCTTC.

V usage is TRBV2 and J usage is TRBJ1-2, with 9 bases identical to TRBD1. The CDR3 is 15 residues long. V was clipped by 2 bases and J by 7 bases; unmatched bases: 8. Germline CDR1 and CDR2: SNHLY and FYNNEI. The CDR3 is CASSERGQGLSGYTF. CDR3 bases: TGTGCCAGCAGTGAAAGGGGACAGGGACTGAGTGGCTACACCTTC.

The chain carries TRBV6-5 and TRBJ1-1, with D possibly TRBD1 on 5 matching bases. Per the germline V gene, CDR1 is MNHEY and CDR2 is SVGAGI. CDR3 length equals 15 residues. Trimming removed 2 bases at V and 1 base at J, with 11 bases between. For the CDR3, the DNA is TGTGCCAGCAGTTACCTTGGGGCTGCGAACACTGAAGCTTTCTTT. This encodes CASSYLGAANTEAFF.

The genes are TRBV29-1 and TRBJ1-4, with D hard to call. The CDR3 has 12 amino acids. The ends were cut back, 2 bases at V and 10 bases at J, with 11 bases in the middle. Germline-derived CDR1 and CDR2 are SQVTM and ANQGSEA. In DNA form, the CDR3 reads TGCAGCGTTGAATCCCGGCCAGGAAAACTGTTTTTT. Translating it yields CSVESRPGKLFF.

This sequence joins TRBV2 and TRBJ1-1; D possibly corresponds to TRBD1 (6 bases). Per germline, CDR1 SNHLY and CDR2 FYNNEI. V shed 6 bases and J shed 3 bases, with 14 bases lying between them. This CDR3 has 14 residues. The CDR3 here is CASRIHRVDTEAFF. DNA of the CDR3: TGTGCCAGCAGGATACACAGGGTAGACACTGAAGCTTTCTTT.

The chain employs TRBV7-9 and TRBJ1-6; D ambiguous. V gave up 1 base and J gave up 8 bases, with 9 bases separating them. The germline CDR1 and CDR2 sequences are SEHNR and FQNEAQ (reference sequence). The CDR3 is 14 residues long. CDR3 DNA: TGTGCCAGCAGCTTAGAAGGGAGGTATTCACCCCTCCACTTT. This gives the protein CASSLEGRYSPLHF.

This rearrangement joins TRBV5-1 to TRBJ2-6; maybe TRBD2 (5 bases). The CDR3 is 17 residues long. V shed 3 bases and J shed 4 bases, with 17 bases lying between them. Germline V gene sequence: CDR1 SGHRS, CDR2 YFSETQ. Here the CDR3 reads CASSYGAAGVGANVLTF. The CDR3 nucleotides read TGCGCCAGCAGCTATGGTGCTGCCGGGGTAGGGGCCAACGTCCTGACTTTC.

Here the CDR3 reads CASRNRDGRDTQYF. CDR3 bases: TGTGCCAGCAGGAACCGGGACGGGAGGGATACGCAGTATTTT. The chain couples TRBV6-5 to TRBJ2-3; 7 nucleotides match TRBD2. V lost 6 bases, J lost 6 bases, and 9 bases stayed unmatched. The CDR3 loop spans 14 amino acids. Germline lookup yields CDR1 MNHEY and CDR2 SVGAGI.

The V call is TRBV7-2, the J call TRBJ2-3; 12 bases match TRBD2. V lost 5 bases to trimming and J lost 6 bases; unmatched junction nucleotides: 9. This CDR3 region has 16 residues. The V gene's germline CDR1 is SGHTA and CDR2 FQGNSA. The CDR3 spells CASSQTSGGPGDTQYF. The CDR3 bases are TGTGCCAGCAGCCAAACTAGCGGGGGGCCCGGGGATACGCAGTATTTT. Drawing the rest from reference TRBV7-2 and TRBJ2-3, the complete variable domain is GAGVSQSPSNKVTEKGKDVELRCDPISGHTALYWYRQSLGQGLEFLIYFQGNSAPDKSGLPSDRFSAERTGGSVSTLTIQRTQQEDSAVYLCASSQTSGGPGDTQYFGPGTRLTVL.

The J gene is TRBJ2-3, the V gene TRBV5-1; tentatively, D is TRBD2 (5 bases). Germline V lookup: CDR1 SGHRS, CDR2 YFSETQ. The CDR3 is 14 residues long. Trimming removed 4 bases at V and 5 bases at J, with 14 bases between. This CDR3 reads CASSPLRVEDTQYF. The CDR3 region has the DNA TGCGCCAGCAGCCCTTTGAGGGTAGAAGATACGCAGTATTTT.

The chain couples TRBV7-2 to TRBJ2-7; 9 bases align to TRBD2. Trimming removed 5 bases from V and 4 bases from J; junction bases left unmatched: 6. Germline assignment: CDR1 SGHTA and CDR2 FQGNSA. This CDR3 contains 14 residues. This CDR3 is CASSRGGAGYEQYF. As DNA, the CDR3 is TGTGCCAGCAGCCGCGGGGGGGCCGGGTACGAGCAGTACTTC. Filled out from reference TRBV7-2 and TRBJ2-7, the complete variable domain reads GAGVSQSPSNKVTEKGKDVELRCDPISGHTALYWYRQSLGQGLEFLIYFQGNSAPDKSGLPSDRFSAERTGGSVSTLTIQRTQQEDSAVYLCASSRGGAGYEQYFGPGTRLTVT.

CDR3 sequence reads: CASSPGLADYAGELFF. The CDR3 region has the DNA TGTGCCAGCAGTCCGGGACTAGCGGACTACGCCGGGGAGCTGTTTTTT. The chain uses TRBV28 and TRBJ2-2, with 11 bases fitting TRBD2. V gave up 5 bases and J gave up 6 bases; unmatched junction bases: 8. CDR3 length equals 16 residues. Per germline, CDR1 MDHEN and CDR2 SYDVKM.

About this clone: Within the sample, other DNA sequences also encode this same CDR3. The chain joins TRBV19 to TRBJ2-3; TRBD2 matches at 11 bases. Germline assignment: CDR1 LNHDA and CDR2 SQIVND (reference sequence). V lost 5 bases to trimming and J lost 3 bases; unmatched junction nucleotides: 7. This CDR3 has 16 amino acids. CDR3 region: CASSRRLAGTTDTQYF. As DNA, the CDR3 is TGTGCCAGTAGTCGACGACTAGCGGGGACGACAGATACGCAGTATTTT. Using reference TRBV19 and TRBJ2-3 for the parts outside the CDR3, the full variable domain is DGGITQSPKYLFRKEGQNVTLSCEQNLNHDAMYWYRQDPGQGLRLIYYSQIVNDFQKGDIAEGYSVSREKKESFPLTVTSAQKNPTAFYLCASSRRLAGTTDTQYFGPGTRLTVL.

V and J are TRBV21-1 and TRBJ1-3; TRBD1, the table's D call, lacks a check against the DNA. TRBV21-1 is an annotated pseudogene. CDR3 size: 18 residues. CDR3 sequence (DNA): TGTGCCAGCAGCAAACCCACCGACAGGGCCGCAACTGGAAACACCATATATTTT. Encoded protein: CASSKPTDRAATGNTIYF.

This clone was detected a few times. The gene calls are TRBV11-2 and TRBJ2-3; 8 bases are shared with TRBD1. Germline CDR1 and CDR2: SGHAT and FQNNGV. The CDR3 is made up of 16 amino acids. Trimming removed 4 bases from V and 1 base from J; junction bases left unmatched: 7. The CDR3 DNA follows: TGTGCCAGCAGCTCGTACCCGGGACAGGGCACAGATACGCAGTATTTT. Its translation: CASSSYPGQGTDTQYF.

This chain joins TRBV23-1 and TRBJ2-7; D unclear. TRBV23-1 is sorted into the ORF group, with uncertain function. V was clipped by 0 bases and J by 2 bases, with 8 bases between them. This CDR3 has 14 amino acids. The CDR3 spells CASSQSYDTYEQYF. CDR3 nucleotides: TGCGCCAGCAGTCAATCGTATGACACCTACGAGCAGTACTTC.

The CDR3 reads CASQPWTVYEQYF. CDR3 nucleotide sequence: TGTGCCAGCCAACCGTGGACAGTCTACGAGCAGTACTTC. The V call is TRBV2, the J call TRBJ2-7; D might be TRBD1 (6 bases). V lost 8 bases, J lost 3 bases, and 14 bases lay in between. This CDR3 has 13 amino acids. CDR1 and CDR2 (germline): SNHLY, FYNNEI.